This T cell receptor beta chain stems from a study of T cells after yellow fever vaccination. In regard to this clonotype: No antigen is known for it.

It was through 5'RACE template switching that TCR cDNA was made, with a universal primer site and UMIs added. Using its own MiXCR run on the 5' RACE reads, TCRdb lists one record per CDR3 protein. The sample holds around 340,000 distinct CDR3 sequences; roughly an eighth are singletons and the top ten take 3% to 4%. J lost 5 bases, V lost 7 bases, and 14 bases had no gene match. The germline CDR1 and CDR2 sequences are MNHNS and SASEGT. CDR3 length: 16 residues. Notes on the study in general: Contamination by abundant bulk-population clonotypes could be present in FACS-sorted repertoires.

The chain carries TRBV6-1 and TRBJ2-1, with 7 bases fitting TRBD1. This clonotype was sampled from a man aged 18 to 30 who received the YFV17D yellow fever vaccine. The sample consisted of CD4+ T cells sorted from PBMCs, taken 15 days after the yellow fever booster vaccination. CDR3 nucleotide sequence: TGTGCCAGCATATCTGGGGGCTCAGGGGGACACAATGAGCAGTTCTTC. This translates into CASISGGSGGHNEQFF.